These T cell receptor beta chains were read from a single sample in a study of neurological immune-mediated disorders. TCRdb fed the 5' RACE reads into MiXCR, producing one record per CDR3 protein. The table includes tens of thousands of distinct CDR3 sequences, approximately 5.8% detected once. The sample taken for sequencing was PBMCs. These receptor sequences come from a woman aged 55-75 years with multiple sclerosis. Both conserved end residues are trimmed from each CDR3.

CDR3 protein: ASRRIPGSNEQF
V gene: TRBV5-1

CDR3 protein: ASNHRGLAYNEQF
V gene: TRBV19

CDR3 protein: ASSGRDRVAKNIQY
V gene: TRBV5-1

CDR3 protein: ASSPRDREETQY
V gene: TRBV14

CDR3 protein: ASSLGGETGRQAEAF
V gene: TRBV5-1

CDR3 protein: ASTDRDRGPEAF
V gene: TRBV2

CDR3 protein: ASSLGGPESPLH
V gene: TRBV5-1

CDR3 protein: ASTPVLETQY
V gene: TRBV2

CDR3 protein: ASSLGQGAGTGELF
V gene: TRBV9

CDR3 protein: AWSVQANVLT
V gene: TRBV30

CDR3 protein: ASSPAGSTEAF
V gene: TRBV18

CDR3 protein: ASSLQFGGFYEQY
V gene: TRBV5-5

CDR3 protein: ASSLGQGPGELF
V gene: TRBV5-1

CDR3 protein: ASSQGAQQETQY
V gene: TRBV5-1